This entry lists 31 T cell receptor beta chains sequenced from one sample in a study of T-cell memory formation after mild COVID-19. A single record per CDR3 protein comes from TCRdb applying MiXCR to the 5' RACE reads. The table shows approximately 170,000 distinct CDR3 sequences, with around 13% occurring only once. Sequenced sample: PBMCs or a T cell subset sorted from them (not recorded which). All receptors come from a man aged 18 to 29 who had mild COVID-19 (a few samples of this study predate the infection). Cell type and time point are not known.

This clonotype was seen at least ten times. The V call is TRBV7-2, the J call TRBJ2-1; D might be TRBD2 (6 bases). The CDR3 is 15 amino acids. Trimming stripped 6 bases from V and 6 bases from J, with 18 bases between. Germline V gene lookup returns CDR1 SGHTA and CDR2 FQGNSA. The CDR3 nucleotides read TGTGCCAGCAGACGGAACGACTTGGAGGGCAATGAGCAGTTCTTC. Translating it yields CASRRNDLEGNEQFF.

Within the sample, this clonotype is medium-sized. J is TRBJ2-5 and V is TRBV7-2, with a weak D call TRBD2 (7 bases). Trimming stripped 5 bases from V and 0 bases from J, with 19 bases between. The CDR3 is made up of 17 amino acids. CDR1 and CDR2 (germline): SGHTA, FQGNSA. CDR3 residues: CASSPRGGGGYQETQYF. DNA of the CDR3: TGTGCCAGCAGCCCGCGCGGGGGAGGGGGGTACCAAGAGACCCAGTACTTC.

CDR3 sequence reads: CASSPRDRRETQYF. CDR3 DNA: TGTGCCAGCAGCCCCAGGGACAGACGAGAGACCCAGTACTTC. The J gene is TRBJ2-5, the V gene TRBV7-8; 7 bases line up with TRBD1. V dropped 5 bases and J dropped 4; count of bases not matched to a gene: 7. Germline lookup yields CDR1 SGHVS and CDR2 FQNEAQ. The CDR3 runs to 14 residues.

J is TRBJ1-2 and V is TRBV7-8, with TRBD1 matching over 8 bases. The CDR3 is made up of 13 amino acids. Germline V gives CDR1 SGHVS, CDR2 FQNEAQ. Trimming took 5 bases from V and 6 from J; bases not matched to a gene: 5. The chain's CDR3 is CASSVRGLDGYTF. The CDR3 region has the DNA TGTGCCAGCAGCGTCAGGGGGCTGGATGGCTACACCTTC.

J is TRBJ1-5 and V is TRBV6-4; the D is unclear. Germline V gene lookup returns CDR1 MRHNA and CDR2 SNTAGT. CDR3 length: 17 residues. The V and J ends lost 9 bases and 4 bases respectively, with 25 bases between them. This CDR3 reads CARGLPLDTPRNQPQHF. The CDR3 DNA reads TGTGCCAGAGGACTTCCCCTAGACACCCCGAGGAATCAGCCCCAGCATTTT.

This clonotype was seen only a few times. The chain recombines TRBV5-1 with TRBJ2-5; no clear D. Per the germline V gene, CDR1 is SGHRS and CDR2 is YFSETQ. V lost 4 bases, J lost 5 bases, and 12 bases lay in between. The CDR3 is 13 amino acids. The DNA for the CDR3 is TGCGCCAGCAGCGTCGGGCAACGGGAGACCCAGTACTTC. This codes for CASSVGQRETQYF. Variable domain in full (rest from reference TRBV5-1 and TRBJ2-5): KAGVTQTPRYLIKTRGQQVTLSCSPISGHRSVSWYQQTPGQGLQFLFEYFSETQRNKGNFPGRFSGRQFSNSRSEMNVSTLELGDSALYLCASSVGQRETQYFGPGTRLLVL.

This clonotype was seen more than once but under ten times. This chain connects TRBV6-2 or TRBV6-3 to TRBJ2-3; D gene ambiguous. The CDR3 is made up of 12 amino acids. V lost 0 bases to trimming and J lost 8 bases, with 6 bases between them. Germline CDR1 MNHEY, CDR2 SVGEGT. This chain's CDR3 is CASSYSRITQYF. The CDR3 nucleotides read TGTGCCAGCAGTTACTCGAGGATTACGCAGTATTTT.

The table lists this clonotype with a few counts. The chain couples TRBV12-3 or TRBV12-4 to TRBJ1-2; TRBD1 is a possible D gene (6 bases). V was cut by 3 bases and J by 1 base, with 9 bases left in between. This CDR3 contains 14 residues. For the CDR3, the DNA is TGTGCCAGCAGTTTGGCAGGGGTTAACTATGGCTACACCTTC. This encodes CASSLAGVNYGYTF.

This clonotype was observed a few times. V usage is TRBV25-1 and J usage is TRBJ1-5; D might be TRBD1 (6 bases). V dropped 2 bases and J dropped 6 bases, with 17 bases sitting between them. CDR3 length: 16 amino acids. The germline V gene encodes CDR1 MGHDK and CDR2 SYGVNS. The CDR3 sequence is CASSEMDSETGQPQHF. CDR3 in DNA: TGTGCCAGCAGTGAAATGGACAGCGAGACGGGTCAGCCCCAGCATTTT.

CDR3 loop: CSALRDSYEQYF. CDR3 nucleotide sequence: TGCAGTGCTTTGCGGGACTCCTACGAGCAGTACTTC. V gene TRBV20-1 combines with J gene TRBJ2-7; TRBD2 might be the D (6 bases). The CDR3 has 12 residues. Trimming took 5 bases from V and 0 from J, leaving 8 bases between them. CDR1 and CDR2 from the germline V gene are DFQATT and SNEGSKA (reference sequence).

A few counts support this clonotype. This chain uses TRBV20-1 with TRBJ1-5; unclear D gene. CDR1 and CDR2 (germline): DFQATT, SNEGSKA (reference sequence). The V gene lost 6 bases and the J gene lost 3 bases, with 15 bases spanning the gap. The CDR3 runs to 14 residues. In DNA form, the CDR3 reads TGCAGTGCAAGACAACATGGAGACAATCAGCCCCAGCATTTT. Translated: CSARQHGDNQPQHF.

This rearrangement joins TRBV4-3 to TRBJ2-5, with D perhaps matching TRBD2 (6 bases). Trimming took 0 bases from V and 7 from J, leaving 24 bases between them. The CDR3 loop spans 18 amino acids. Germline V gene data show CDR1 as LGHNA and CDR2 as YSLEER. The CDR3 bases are TGCGCCAGCAGCCAAGATACATTCGGGCAGGGAGGCTCGGGGACCCAGTACTTC. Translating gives CASSQDTFGQGGSGTQYF.

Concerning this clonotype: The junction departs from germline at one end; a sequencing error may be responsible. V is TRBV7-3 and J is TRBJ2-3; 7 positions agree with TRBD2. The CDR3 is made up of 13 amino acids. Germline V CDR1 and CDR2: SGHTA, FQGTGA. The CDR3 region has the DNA TGTGCCAGCAGCTCGACTAGCAAAGATACGCAGTATTTT. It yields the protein CASSSTSKDTQYF.

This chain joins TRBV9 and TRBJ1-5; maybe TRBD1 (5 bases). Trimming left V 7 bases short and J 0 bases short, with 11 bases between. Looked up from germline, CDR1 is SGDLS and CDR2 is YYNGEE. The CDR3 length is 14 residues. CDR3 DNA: TGTGCCAGCTCGGGGGGAATTAGCAATCAGCCCCAGCATTTT. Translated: CASSGGISNQPQHF.

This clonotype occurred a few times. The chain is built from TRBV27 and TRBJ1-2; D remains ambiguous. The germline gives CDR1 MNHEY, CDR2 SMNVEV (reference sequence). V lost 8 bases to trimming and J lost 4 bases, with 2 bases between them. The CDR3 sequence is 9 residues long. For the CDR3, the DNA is TGTGCCAGCGGCTATGGCTACACCTTC. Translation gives CASGYGYTF.

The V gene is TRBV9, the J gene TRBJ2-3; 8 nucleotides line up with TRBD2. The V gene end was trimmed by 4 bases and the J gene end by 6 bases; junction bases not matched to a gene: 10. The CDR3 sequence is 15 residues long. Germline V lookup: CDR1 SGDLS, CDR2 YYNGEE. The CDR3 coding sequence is TGTGCCAGCAGCCCCCCGGGGGGGACCGGTGATACGCAGTATTTT. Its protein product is CASSPPGGTGDTQYF.

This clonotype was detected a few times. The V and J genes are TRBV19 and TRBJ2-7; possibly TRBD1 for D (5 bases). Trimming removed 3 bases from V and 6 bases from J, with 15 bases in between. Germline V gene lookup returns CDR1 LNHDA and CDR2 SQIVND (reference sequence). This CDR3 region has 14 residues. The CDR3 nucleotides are TGTGCCAGTAGTATTCGCCCACTTGACAGCGAGCAGTACTTC. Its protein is CASSIRPLDSEQYF. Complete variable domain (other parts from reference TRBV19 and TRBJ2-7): DGGITQSPKYLFRKEGQNVTLSCEQNLNHDAMYWYRQDPGQGLRLIYYSQIVNDFQKGDIAEGYSVSREKKESFPLTVTSAQKNPTAFYLCASSIRPLDSEQYFGPGTRLTVT.

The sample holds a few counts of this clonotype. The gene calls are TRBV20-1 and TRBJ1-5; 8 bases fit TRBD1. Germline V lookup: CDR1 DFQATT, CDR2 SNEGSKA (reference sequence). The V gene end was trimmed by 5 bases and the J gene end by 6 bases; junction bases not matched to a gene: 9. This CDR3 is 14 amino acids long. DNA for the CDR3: TGCAGTGCTGGATCAGGGGGCACGAGTCAGCCCCAGCATTTT. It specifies CSAGSGGTSQPQHF.

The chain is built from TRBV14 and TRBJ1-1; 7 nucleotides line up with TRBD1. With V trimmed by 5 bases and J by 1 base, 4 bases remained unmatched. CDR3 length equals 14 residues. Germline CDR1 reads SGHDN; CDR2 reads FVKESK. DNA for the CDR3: TGTGCCAGCAGCTACGGGGACAGGAACACTGAAGCTTTCTTT. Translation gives CASSYGDRNTEAFF.

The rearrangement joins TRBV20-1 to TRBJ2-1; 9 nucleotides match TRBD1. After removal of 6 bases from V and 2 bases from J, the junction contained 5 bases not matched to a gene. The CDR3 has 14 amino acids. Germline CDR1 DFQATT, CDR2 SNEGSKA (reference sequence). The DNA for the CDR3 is TGCAGTGCCGGCCGGGACAGGGCCTACAATGAGCAGTTCTTC. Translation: CSAGRDRAYNEQFF.

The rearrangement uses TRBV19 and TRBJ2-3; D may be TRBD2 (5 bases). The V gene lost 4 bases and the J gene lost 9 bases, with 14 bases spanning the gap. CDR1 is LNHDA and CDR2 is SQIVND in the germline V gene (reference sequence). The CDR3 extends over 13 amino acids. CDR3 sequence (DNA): TGTGCCAGTAGTACCTCTTGGGAGTTAACGCAGTATTTT. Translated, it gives CASSTSWELTQYF.

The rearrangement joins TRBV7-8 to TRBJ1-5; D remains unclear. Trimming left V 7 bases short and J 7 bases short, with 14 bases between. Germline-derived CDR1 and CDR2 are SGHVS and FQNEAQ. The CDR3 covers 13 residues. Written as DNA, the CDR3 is TGTGCCAGCACCCCGGGAGTCTGGCAGCCCCAGCATTTT. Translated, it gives CASTPGVWQPQHF.

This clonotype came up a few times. This chain's CDR3 is CASTWTGGRTGELFF. The CDR3 DNA reads TGTGCCAGCACTTGGACAGGGGGTCGAACCGGGGAGCTGTTTTTT. The chain is built from TRBV7-2 and TRBJ2-2; 10 positions agree with TRBD1. The CDR3 consists of 15 residues. V shed 7 bases, J shed 5 bases, and the junction held 7 bases outside the gene matches. CDR1 is SGHTA, CDR2 FQGNSA, per germline.

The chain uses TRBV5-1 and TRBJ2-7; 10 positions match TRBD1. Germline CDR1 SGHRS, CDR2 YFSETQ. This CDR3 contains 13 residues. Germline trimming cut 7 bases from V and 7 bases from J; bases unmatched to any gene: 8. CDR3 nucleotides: TGCGCCAGCTCCGGGACAGGGGATAGTGAGCAGTACTTC. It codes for CASSGTGDSEQYF.

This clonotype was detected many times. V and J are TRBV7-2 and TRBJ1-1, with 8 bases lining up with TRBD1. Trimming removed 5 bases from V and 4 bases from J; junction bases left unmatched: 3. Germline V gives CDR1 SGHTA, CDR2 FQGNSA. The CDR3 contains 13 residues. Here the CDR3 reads CASSIQGATEAFF. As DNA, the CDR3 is TGTGCCAGCAGCATCCAGGGGGCCACTGAAGCTTTCTTT. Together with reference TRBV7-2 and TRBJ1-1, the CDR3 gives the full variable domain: GAGVSQSPSNKVTEKGKDVELRCDPISGHTALYWYRQSLGQGLEFLIYFQGNSAPDKSGLPSDRFSAERTGGSVSTLTIQRTQQEDSAVYLCASSIQGATEAFFGQGTRLTVV.

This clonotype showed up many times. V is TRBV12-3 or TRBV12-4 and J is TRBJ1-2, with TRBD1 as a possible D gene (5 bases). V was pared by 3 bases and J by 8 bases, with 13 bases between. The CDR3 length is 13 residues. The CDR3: CASSLQGALGYTF. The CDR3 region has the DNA TGTGCCAGCAGTTTGCAAGGGGCCCTGGGCTACACCTTC.

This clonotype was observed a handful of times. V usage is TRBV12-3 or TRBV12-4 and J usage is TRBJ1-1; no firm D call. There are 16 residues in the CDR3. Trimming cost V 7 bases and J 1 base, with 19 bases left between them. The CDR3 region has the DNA TGTGCCAGCACTTTTGGGGAGCGACGGAAGAACACTGAAGCTTTCTTT. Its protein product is CASTFGERRKNTEAFF.

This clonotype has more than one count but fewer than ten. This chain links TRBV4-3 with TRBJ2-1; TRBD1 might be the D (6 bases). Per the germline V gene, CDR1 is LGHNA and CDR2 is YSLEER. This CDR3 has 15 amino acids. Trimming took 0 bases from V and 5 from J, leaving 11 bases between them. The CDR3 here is CASSQEGQPNNEQFF. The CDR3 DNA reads TGCGCCAGCAGCCAAGAAGGACAGCCCAACAATGAGCAGTTCTTC.

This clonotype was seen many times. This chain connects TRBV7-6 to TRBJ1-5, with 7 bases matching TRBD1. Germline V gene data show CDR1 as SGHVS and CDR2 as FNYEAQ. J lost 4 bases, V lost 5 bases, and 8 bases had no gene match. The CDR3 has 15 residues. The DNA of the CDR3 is TGTGCCAGCAGCCGCTCGACAGGGTTGAATCAGCCCCAGCATTTT. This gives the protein CASSRSTGLNQPQHF.

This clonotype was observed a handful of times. The DNA of the CDR3 is TGTGCCAGCAGGCCCGGGACACATGGCTACACCTTC. Its protein product is CASRPGTHGYTF. This chain connects TRBV6-5 to TRBJ1-2; D is possibly TRBD1 (6 bases). Germline V gene data show CDR1 as MNHEY and CDR2 as SVGAGI. The V end lost 6 bases, the J end lost 6 bases, and 11 bases lay between the germline ends. The CDR3 totals 12 residues.

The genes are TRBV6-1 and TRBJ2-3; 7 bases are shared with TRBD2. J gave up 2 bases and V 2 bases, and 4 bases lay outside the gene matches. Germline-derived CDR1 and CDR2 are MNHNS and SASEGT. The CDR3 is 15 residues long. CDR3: CASSELGGFTDTQYF. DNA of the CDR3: TGTGCCAGCAGTGAATTGGGGGGGTTCACAGATACGCAGTATTTT.